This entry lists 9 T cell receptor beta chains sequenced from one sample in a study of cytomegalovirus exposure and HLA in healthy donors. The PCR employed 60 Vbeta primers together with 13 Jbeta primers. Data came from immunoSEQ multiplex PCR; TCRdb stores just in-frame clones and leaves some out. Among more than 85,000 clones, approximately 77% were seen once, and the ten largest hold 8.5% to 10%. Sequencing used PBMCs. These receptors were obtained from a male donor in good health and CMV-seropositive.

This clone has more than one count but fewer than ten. The CDR3 here is CASSLRLDTGELFF. CDR3 sequence (DNA): TGTGCCAGCAGCTTGAGGCTAGACACCGGGGAGCTGTTTTTT. The chain carries TRBV7-2 and TRBJ2-2, with D hard to call. Germline V gene sequence: CDR1 SGHTA, CDR2 FQGNSA. The CDR3 has 14 residues. V gave up 3 bases and J gave up 3 bases, with 8 bases separating them.

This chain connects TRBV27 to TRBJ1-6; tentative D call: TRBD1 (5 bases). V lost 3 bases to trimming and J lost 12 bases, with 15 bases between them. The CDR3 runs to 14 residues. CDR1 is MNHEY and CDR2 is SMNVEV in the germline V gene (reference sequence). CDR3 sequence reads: CASSFGQGRGPLHF. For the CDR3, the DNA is TGTGCCAGCAGTTTCGGGCAGGGTAGAGGACCCCTCCACTTT.

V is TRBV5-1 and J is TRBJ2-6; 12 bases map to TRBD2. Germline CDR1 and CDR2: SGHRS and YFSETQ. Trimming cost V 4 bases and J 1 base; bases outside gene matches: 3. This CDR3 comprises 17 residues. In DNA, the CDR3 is TGCGCCAGCAGCCAAACTAGCGGGAGGTCTGGGGCCAACGTCCTGACTTTC. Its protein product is CASSQTSGRSGANVLTF.

In DNA form, the CDR3 reads TGTGCCAGCAGCCCGTGGGAGGCCCTGCAGTTCTTC. This gives the protein CASSPWEALQFF. The genes are TRBV7-8 and TRBJ2-1; D possibly corresponds to TRBD2 (6 bases). The CDR3 runs to 12 residues. The V and J ends lost 5 bases and 12 bases respectively, with 14 bases between them. Germline V gene sequence: CDR1 SGHVS, CDR2 FQNEAQ.

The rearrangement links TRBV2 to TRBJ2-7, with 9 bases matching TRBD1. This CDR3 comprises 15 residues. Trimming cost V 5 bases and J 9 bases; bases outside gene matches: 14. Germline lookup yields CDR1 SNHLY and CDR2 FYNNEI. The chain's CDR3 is CASSSAGTGTGGQYF. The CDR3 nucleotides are TGTGCCAGCAGTTCTGCCGGGACAGGGACTGGGGGGCAGTACTTC.

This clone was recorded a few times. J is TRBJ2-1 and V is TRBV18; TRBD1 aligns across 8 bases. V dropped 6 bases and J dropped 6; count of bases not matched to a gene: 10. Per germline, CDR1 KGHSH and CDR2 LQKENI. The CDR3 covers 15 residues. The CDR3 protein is CASSLATGGINEQFF. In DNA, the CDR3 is TGTGCCAGCTCTCTAGCCACAGGGGGAATCAATGAGCAGTTCTTC.

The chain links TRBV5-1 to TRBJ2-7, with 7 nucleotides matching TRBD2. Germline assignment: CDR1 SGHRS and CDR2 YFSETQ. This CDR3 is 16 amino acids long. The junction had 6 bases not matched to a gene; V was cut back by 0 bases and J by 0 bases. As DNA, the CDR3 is TGCGCCAGCAGCTTGGCGGGCGGGAGTAACTCCTACGAGCAGTACTTC. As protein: CASSLAGGSNSYEQYF. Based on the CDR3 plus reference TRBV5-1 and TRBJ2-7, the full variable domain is KAGVTQTPRYLIKTRGQQVTLSCSPISGHRSVSWYQQTPGQGLQFLFEYFSETQRNKGNFPGRFSGRQFSNSRSEMNVSTLELGDSALYLCASSLAGGSNSYEQYFGPGTRLTVT.

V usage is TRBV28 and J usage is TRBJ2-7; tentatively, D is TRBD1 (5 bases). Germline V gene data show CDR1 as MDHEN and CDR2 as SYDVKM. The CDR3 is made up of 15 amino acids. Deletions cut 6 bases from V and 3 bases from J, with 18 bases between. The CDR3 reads CASSPFHKGIYEQYF. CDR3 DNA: TGTGCCAGCAGCCCCTTCCATAAGGGGATCTACGAGCAGTACTTC. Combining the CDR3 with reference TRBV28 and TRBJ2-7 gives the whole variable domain DVKVTQSSRYLVKRTGEKVFLECVQDMDHENMFWYRQDPGLGLRLIYFSYDVKMKEKGDIPEGYSVSREKKERFSLILESASTNQTSMYLCASSPFHKGIYEQYFGPGTRLTVT.

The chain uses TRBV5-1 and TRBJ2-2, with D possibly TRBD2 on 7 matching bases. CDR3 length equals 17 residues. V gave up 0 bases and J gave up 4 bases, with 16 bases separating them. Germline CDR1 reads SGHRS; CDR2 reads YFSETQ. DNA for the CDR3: TGCGCCAGCAGCTTGGCTCTCCGGGGAGGGGGCACCGGGGAGCTGTTTTTT. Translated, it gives CASSLALRGGGTGELFF.